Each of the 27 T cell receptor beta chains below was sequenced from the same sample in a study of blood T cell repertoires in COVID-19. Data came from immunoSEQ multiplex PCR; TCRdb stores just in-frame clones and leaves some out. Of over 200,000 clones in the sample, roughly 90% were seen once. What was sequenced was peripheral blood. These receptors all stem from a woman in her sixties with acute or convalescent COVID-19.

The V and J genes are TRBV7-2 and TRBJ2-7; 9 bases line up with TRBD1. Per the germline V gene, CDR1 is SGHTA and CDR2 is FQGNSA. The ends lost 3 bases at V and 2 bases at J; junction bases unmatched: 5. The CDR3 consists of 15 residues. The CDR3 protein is CASSLGQGRAYEQYF. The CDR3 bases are TGTGCCAGCAGCTTGGGACAGGGTCGGGCCTACGAGCAGTACTTC.

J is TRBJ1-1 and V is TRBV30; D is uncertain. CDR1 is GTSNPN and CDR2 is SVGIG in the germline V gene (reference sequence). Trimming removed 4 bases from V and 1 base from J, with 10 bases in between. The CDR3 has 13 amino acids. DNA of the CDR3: TGTGCCTGGACCACCGACACGAACACTGAAGCTTTCTTT. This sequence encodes CAWTTDTNTEAFF.

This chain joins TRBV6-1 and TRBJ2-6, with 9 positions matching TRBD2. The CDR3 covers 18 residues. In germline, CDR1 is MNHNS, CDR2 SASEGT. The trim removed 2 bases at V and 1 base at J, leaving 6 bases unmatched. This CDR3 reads CASSEPGLAGSGANVLTF. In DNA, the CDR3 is TGTGCCAGCAGTGAACCGGGACTAGCAGGGTCTGGGGCCAACGTCCTGACTTTC.

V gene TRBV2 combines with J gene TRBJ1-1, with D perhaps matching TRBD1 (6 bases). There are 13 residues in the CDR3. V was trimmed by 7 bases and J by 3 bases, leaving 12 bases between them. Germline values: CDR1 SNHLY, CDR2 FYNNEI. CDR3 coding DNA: TGTGCCAGCACCCTGGACAGTGACACTGAAGCTTTCTTT. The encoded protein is CASTLDSDTEAFF.

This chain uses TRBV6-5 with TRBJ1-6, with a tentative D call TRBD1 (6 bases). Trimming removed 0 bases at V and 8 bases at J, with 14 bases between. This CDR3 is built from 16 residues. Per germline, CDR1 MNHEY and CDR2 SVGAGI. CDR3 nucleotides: TGTGCCAGCAGTTACTCGGCTGACAGGCGGTATTCACCCCTCCACTTT. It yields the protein CASSYSADRRYSPLHF.

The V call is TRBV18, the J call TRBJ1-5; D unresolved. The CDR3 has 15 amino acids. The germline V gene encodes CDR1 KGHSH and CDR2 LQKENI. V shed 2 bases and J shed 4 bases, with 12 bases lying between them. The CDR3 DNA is TGTGCCAGCTCACCAGGAACTACTAGGAATCAGCCCCAGCATTTT. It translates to CASSPGTTRNQPQHF. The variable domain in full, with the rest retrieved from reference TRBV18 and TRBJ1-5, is NAGVMQNPRHLVRRRGQEARLRCSPMKGHSHVYWYRQLPEEGLKFMVYLQKENIIDESGMPKERFSAEFPKEGPSILRIQQVVRGDSAAYFCASSPGTTRNQPQHFGDGTRLSIL.

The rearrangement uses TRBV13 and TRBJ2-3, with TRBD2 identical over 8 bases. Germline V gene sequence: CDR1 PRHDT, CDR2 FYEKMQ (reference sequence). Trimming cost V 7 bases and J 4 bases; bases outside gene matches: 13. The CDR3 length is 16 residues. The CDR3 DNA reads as TGTGCCAGCAACCAATTGGAGAGCGGGAGCGCAGATACGCAGTATTTT. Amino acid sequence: CASNQLESGSADTQYF.

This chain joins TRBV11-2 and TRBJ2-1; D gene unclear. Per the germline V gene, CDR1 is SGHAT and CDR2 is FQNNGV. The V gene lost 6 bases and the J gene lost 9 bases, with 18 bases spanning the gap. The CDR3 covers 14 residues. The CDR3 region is CASRATPFLGEQFF. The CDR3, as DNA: TGTGCCAGCAGAGCTACTCCTTTCCTAGGTGAGCAGTTCTTC.

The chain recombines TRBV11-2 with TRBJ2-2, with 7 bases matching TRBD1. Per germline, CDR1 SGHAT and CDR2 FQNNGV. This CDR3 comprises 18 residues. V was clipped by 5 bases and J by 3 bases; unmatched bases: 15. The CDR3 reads CASSQIQGEIWDTGELFF. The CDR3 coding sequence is TGTGCCAGCAGCCAAATCCAGGGGGAAATTTGGGACACCGGGGAGCTGTTTTTT.

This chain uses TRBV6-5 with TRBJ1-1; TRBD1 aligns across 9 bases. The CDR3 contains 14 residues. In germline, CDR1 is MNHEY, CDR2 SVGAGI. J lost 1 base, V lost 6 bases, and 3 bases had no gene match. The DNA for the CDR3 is TGTGCCAGCAGGGCGGACAGGGGGAACACTGAAGCTTTCTTT. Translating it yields CASRADRGNTEAFF.

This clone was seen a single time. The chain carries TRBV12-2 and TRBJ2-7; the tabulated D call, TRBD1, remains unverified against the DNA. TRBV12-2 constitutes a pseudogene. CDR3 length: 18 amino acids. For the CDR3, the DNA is TGTGCAAGTCGCTCACGCCGTCGGGCAGGGCGAAAGGACTACGAGCAGTACTTC. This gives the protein CASRSRRRAGRKDYEQYF.

This chain's CDR3 is CASSRDSKETQYF. The CDR3 DNA sequence: TGTGCCAGCAGCCGGGACTCGAAAGAGACCCAGTACTTC. The V and J genes are TRBV7-2 and TRBJ2-5; tentative D call: TRBD2 (6 bases). Germline CDR1 and CDR2: SGHTA and FQGNSA. This CDR3 region has 13 residues. V lost 5 bases and J lost 3, with 10 bases in between. The entire variable domain, with the rest obtained from reference TRBV7-2 and TRBJ2-5, is as follows: GAGVSQSPSNKVTEKGKDVELRCDPISGHTALYWYRQSLGQGLEFLIYFQGNSAPDKSGLPSDRFSAERTGGSVSTLTIQRTQQEDSAVYLCASSRDSKETQYFGPGTRLLVL.

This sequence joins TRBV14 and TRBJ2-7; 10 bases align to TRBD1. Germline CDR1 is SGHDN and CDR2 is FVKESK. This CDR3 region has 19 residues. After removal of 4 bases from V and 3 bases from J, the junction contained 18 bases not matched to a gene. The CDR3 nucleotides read TGTGCCAGCAGCCCCCAAAAGGGACAGGGGATTCTTTCGAGCTACGAGCAGTACTTC. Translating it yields CASSPQKGQGILSSYEQYF.

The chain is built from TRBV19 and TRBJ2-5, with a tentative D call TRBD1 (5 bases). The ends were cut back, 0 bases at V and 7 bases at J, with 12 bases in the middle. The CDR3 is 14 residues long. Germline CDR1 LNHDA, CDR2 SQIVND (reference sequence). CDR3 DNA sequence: TGTGCCAGTAGTATAGATACAGGTCCTTCGACCCAGTACTTC. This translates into CASSIDTGPSTQYF.

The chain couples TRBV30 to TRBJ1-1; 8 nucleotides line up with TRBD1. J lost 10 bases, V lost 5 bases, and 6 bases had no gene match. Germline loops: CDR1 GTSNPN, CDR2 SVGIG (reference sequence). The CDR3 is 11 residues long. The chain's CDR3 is CAWLKQGGAFF. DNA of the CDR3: TGTGCCTGGCTCAAACAGGGGGGAGCTTTCTTT.

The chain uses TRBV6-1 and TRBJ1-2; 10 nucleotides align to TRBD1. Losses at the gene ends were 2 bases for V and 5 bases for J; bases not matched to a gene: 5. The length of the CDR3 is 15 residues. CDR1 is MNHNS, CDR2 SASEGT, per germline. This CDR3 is CASSELGQGRYGYTF. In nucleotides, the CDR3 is TGTGCCAGCAGTGAATTGGGACAGGGGAGGTATGGCTACACCTTC.

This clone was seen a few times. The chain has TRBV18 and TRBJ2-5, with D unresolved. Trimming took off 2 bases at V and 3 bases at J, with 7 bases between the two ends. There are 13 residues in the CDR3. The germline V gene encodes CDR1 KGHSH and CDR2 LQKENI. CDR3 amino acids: CASSPTQEETQYF. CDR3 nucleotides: TGTGCCAGCTCACCAACGCAGGAAGAGACCCAGTACTTC.

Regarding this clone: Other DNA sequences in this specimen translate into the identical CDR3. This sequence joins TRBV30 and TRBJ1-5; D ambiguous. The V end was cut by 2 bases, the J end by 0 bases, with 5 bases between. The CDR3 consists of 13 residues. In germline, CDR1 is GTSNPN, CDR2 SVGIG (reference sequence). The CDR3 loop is CAWSPSSNQPQHF. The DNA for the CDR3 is TGTGCCTGGAGTCCCAGTAGCAATCAGCCCCAGCATTTT.

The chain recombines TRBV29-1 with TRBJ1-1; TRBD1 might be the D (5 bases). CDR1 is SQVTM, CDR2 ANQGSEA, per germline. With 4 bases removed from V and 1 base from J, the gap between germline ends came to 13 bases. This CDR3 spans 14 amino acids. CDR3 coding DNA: TGCAGCGTTGCCCGGACACGGGCGAACACTGAAGCTTTCTTT. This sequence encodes CSVARTRANTEAFF.

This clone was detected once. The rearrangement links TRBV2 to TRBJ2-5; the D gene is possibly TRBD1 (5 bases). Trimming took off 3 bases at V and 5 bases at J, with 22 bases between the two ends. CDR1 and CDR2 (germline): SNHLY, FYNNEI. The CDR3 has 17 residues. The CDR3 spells CASSEIARTSPSETQYF. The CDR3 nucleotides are TGTGCCAGCAGTGAGATCGCGAGGACATCTCCGTCCGAGACCCAGTACTTC.

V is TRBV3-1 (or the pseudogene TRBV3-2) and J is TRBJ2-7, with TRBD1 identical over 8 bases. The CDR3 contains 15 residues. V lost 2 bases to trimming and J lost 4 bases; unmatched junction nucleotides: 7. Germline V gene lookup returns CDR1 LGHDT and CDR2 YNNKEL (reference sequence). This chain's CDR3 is CASSQSGTGVYEQYF. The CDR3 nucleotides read TGTGCCAGCAGCCAATCCGGGACAGGTGTATACGAGCAGTACTTC.

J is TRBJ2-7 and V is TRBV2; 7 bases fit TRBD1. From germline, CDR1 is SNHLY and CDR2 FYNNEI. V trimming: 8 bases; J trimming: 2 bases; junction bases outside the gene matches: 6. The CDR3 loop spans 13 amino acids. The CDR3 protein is CASLGTVTYEQYF. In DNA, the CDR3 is TGTGCCAGCTTAGGGACAGTTACCTACGAGCAGTACTTC.

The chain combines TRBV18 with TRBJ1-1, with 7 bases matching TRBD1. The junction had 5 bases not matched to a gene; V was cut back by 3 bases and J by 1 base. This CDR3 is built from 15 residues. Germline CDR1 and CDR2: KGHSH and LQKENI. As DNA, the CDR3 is TGTGCCAGCTCACCGCGACAGGGACCGAACACTGAAGCTTTCTTT. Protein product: CASSPRQGPNTEAFF.

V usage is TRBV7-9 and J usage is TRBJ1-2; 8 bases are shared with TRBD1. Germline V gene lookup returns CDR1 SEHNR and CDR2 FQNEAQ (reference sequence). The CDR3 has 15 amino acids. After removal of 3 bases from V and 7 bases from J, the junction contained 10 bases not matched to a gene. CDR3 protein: CASSLSTRGQVGYTF. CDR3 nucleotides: TGTGCCAGCAGCTTGTCGACCAGGGGGCAAGTTGGCTACACCTTC.

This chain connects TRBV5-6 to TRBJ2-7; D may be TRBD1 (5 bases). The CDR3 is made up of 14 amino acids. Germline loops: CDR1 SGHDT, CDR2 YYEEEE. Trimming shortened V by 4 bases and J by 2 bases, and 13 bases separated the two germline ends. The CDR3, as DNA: TGTGCCAGCAGCACGTGGACAAGGACCTACGAGCAGTACTTC. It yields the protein CASSTWTRTYEQYF.

CDR3 region: CASSGSQGPSVTEAFF. The CDR3 coding sequence is TGTGCCAGCTCAGGATCACAGGGCCCCAGCGTTACTGAAGCTTTCTTT. V is TRBV18 and J is TRBJ1-1, with a possible D match to TRBD1 (6 bases). Germline CDR1 reads KGHSH; CDR2 reads LQKENI. The length of the CDR3 is 16 residues. V dropped 5 bases and J dropped 5 bases, with 21 bases sitting between them.

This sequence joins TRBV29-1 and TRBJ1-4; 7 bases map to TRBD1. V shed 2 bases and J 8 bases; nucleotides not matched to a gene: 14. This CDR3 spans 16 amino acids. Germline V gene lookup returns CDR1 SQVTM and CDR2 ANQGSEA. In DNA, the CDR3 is TGCAGCGTTGAACCACTTCAAGGACAAGGGGGCGAAAAACTGTTTTTT. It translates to CSVEPLQGQGGEKLFF.